The 23 T cell receptor beta chains below all came from one sample that was sequenced in a study of T cell responses to AZD1222 COVID-19 vaccine. Data came from immunoSEQ multiplex PCR; TCRdb stores just in-frame clones and leaves some out. The sample has approximately 160,000 clones, approximately 90% seen once; the top ten hold 5%. This specimen was peripheral blood, taken on day 0 of AZD1222 vaccination. The receptor source for this set is an adult in good health.

The chain links TRBV9 to TRBJ1-3; D call uncertain. The germline gives CDR1 SGDLS, CDR2 YYNGEE. V lost 1 base and J lost 3, with 11 bases in between. The CDR3 covers 15 residues. The CDR3 is CASSVLGGGGNTIYF. As DNA, the CDR3 is TGTGCCAGCAGCGTATTGGGCGGCGGTGGAAACACCATATATTTT.

This chain connects TRBV28 to TRBJ1-4, with D tentatively TRBD1 (5 bases). CDR1 is MDHEN and CDR2 is SYDVKM in the germline V gene. The CDR3 loop spans 14 amino acids. V was shortened by 6 bases and J by 6 bases, with 14 bases between the two germline ends. CDR3 in DNA: TGTGCCAGCAGGGGGGAACAGGTTTATGAAAAACTGTTTTTT. Its protein is CASRGEQVYEKLFF. Full variable domain (remainder filled in from reference TRBV28 and TRBJ1-4): DVKVTQSSRYLVKRTGEKVFLECVQDMDHENMFWYRQDPGLGLRLIYFSYDVKMKEKGDIPEGYSVSREKKERFSLILESASTNQTSMYLCASRGEQVYEKLFFGSGTQLSVL.

The genes are TRBV15 and TRBJ2-1; D possibly corresponds to TRBD2 (5 bases). The germline V gene encodes CDR1 LNHNV and CDR2 YYDKDF (reference sequence). The CDR3 spans 17 residues. Trimming took 3 bases from V and 6 from J, leaving 21 bases between them. CDR3: CATSRGWTSEEGNEQFF. Written as DNA, the CDR3 is TGTGCCACCAGCAGGGGTTGGACTTCCGAGGAAGGCAATGAGCAGTTCTTC.

The gene calls are TRBV16 and TRBJ2-5, with D uncertain. Germline loops: CDR1 KGHSY, CDR2 FQNENV. V was pared by 0 bases and J by 3 bases, with 2 bases between. This CDR3 contains 12 residues. The CDR3 DNA is TGTGCCAGCAGCCAATCGAAAGAGACCCAGTACTTC. This codes for CASSQSKETQYF.

Concerning this clone: The junction shows a germline mismatch at one end, possibly a read error. The gene calls are TRBV5-8 and TRBJ2-7; tentative D call: TRBD2 (6 bases). Germline V gives CDR1 SGHTS, CDR2 YDEGEE. The CDR3 runs 14 residues. The CDR3 bases are TGCGCCAGCACCCAACTTAGCGGATCCCACGAGCAGTACTTC. It translates to CASTQLSGSHEQYF.

CDR3 residues: CATSVGTSGYEQYF. The CDR3, as DNA: TGCGCCACCTCGGTCGGGACTAGCGGCTACGAGCAGTACTTC. The V call is TRBV5-1, the J call TRBJ2-7; 11 positions match TRBD2. CDR1 SGHRS and CDR2 YFSETQ come from the germline V gene. With V trimmed by 9 bases and J by 3 bases, 8 bases remained unmatched. This CDR3 comprises 14 residues. Together with reference TRBV5-1 and TRBJ2-7, the CDR3 gives the full variable domain: KAGVTQTPRYLIKTRGQQVTLSCSPISGHRSVSWYQQTPGQGLQFLFEYFSETQRNKGNFPGRFSGRQFSNSRSEMNVSTLELGDSALYLCATSVGTSGYEQYFGPGTRLTVT.

The chain combines TRBV18 with TRBJ2-7; TRBD1 aligns across 9 bases. Germline V gene data show CDR1 as KGHSH and CDR2 as LQKENI. The CDR3 sequence is 15 residues long. V dropped 4 bases and J dropped 2; count of bases not matched to a gene: 6. This CDR3 is CASSLVTGGAYEQYF. For the CDR3, the DNA is TGTGCCAGCTCACTGGTGACAGGGGGTGCCTACGAGCAGTACTTC.

The chain carries TRBV12-1 and TRBJ2-7. TRBV12-1 is annotated as a pseudogene. There are 13 residues in the CDR3. This CDR3 reads CASTLTLDPEQYF. DNA for the CDR3: TGTGCCAGCACTCTAACTTTGGACCCCGAGCAGTACTTC.

The rearrangement uses TRBV2 and TRBJ2-7, with 8 positions matching TRBD1. Germline V gene lookup returns CDR1 SNHLY and CDR2 FYNNEI. Losses at the gene ends were 6 bases for V and 0 bases for J; bases not matched to a gene: 4. The CDR3 is made up of 14 amino acids. The DNA of the CDR3 is TGTGCCAGCAGGGGACAGGTGAGCTCCTACGAGCAGTACTTC. This gives the protein CASRGQVSSYEQYF.

V and J are TRBV21-1 and TRBJ1-4. TRBV21-1 is given as a pseudogene. The CDR3 runs 16 residues. The CDR3 loop is CASSSTGPATNEKLFF. CDR3 DNA sequence: TGTGCCAGCAGCAGCACCGGCCCAGCAACTAATGAAAAACTGTTTTTT.

This rearrangement joins TRBV28 to TRBJ1-1; 7 bases are a match to TRBD1. V was clipped by 6 bases and J by 1 base; unmatched bases: 14. CDR3 length: 17 residues. Germline-derived CDR1 and CDR2 are MDHEN and SYDVKM. The chain's CDR3 is CASRTLRRGGWNTEAFF. The CDR3 DNA follows: TGTGCCAGCAGAACCCTACGGAGAGGGGGCTGGAACACTGAAGCTTTCTTT.

The V and J genes are TRBV6-4 and TRBJ2-2; the D gene is possibly TRBD2 (7 bases). This CDR3 is built from 15 residues. The V end lost 5 bases, the J end lost 5 bases, and 15 bases lay between the germline ends. Germline V gene lookup returns CDR1 MRHNA and CDR2 SNTAGT. The CDR3 is CASSPRTRGTGELFF. The CDR3 DNA sequence: TGTGCCAGCAGTCCAAGGACTAGGGGGACCGGGGAGCTGTTTTTT.

The chain has TRBV2 and TRBJ1-1; D ambiguous. The germline gives CDR1 SNHLY, CDR2 FYNNEI. This CDR3 spans 12 amino acids. Trimming cost V 1 base and J 2 bases, with 2 bases left between them. CDR3 DNA sequence: TGTGCCAGCAGTGAAGGAAACACTGAAGCTTTCTTT. Translated: CASSEGNTEAFF.

The rearrangement links TRBV4-2 to TRBJ2-2, with D perhaps TRBD1 or TRBD2 (5 bases each). Germline V gene lookup returns CDR1 LGHNA and CDR2 YNFKEQ. This CDR3 is 16 amino acids long. V gave up 2 bases and J gave up 2 bases, with 12 bases separating them. CDR3 DNA sequence: TGTGCCAGCAGCCAACCGGGACGGCTAAACACCGGGGAGCTGTTTTTT. Its translation: CASSQPGRLNTGELFF.

This chain links TRBV18 with TRBJ1-4, with no clear D. This CDR3 is built from 16 residues. V was cut by 3 bases and J by 5 bases, with 16 bases left in between. Germline CDR1 reads KGHSH; CDR2 reads LQKENI. The CDR3 DNA is TGTGCCAGCTCACCTGACGGGAGCAGACGCAATGAAAAACTGTTTTTT. Encoded protein: CASSPDGSRRNEKLFF. Supplemented by reference TRBV18 and TRBJ1-4, the full variable domain reads NAGVMQNPRHLVRRRGQEARLRCSPMKGHSHVYWYRQLPEEGLKFMVYLQKENIIDESGMPKERFSAEFPKEGPSILRIQQVVRGDSAAYFCASSPDGSRRNEKLFFGSGTQLSVL.

The chain is built from TRBV18 and TRBJ1-2; TRBD1 matches 7 bases. V lost 4 bases to trimming and J lost 6 bases; unmatched junction nucleotides: 2. Looked up from germline, CDR1 is KGHSH and CDR2 is LQKENI. CDR3 length: 12 residues. Written as DNA, the CDR3 is TGTGCCAGCTCACGACAGGGAGATGGCTACACCTTC. Amino acids: CASSRQGDGYTF.

DNA for the CDR3: TGTGCCACTAGAGGACAGGCAGTCGGCTATGGCTACACCTTC. It translates to CATRGQAVGYGYTF. V and J are TRBV19 and TRBJ1-2, with 7 nucleotides matching TRBD1. There are 14 residues in the CDR3. V dropped 10 bases and J dropped 4; count of bases not matched to a gene: 12. Germline lookup yields CDR1 LNHDA and CDR2 SQIVND (reference sequence). Variable domain in full (rest from reference TRBV19 and TRBJ1-2): DGGITQSPKYLFRKEGQNVTLSCEQNLNHDAMYWYRQDPGQGLRLIYYSQIVNDFQKGDIAEGYSVSREKKESFPLTVTSAQKNPTAFYLCATRGQAVGYGYTFGSGTRLTVV.

The V call is TRBV28, the J call TRBJ1-6, with D uncertain. The CDR3 has 15 amino acids. V was trimmed by 4 bases and J by 11 bases, leaving 18 bases between them. Germline CDR1 MDHEN, CDR2 SYDVKM. CDR3 amino acids: CASSSPTPRLAPLHF. The CDR3 nucleotides read TGTGCCAGCAGTTCTCCGACCCCCCGGCTCGCACCCCTCCACTTT.

The chain carries TRBV11-2 and TRBJ2-7; 10 positions match TRBD2. J gave up 3 bases and V 1 base, and 6 bases lay outside the gene matches. Germline V CDR1 and CDR2: SGHAT, FQNNGV. This CDR3 spans 16 amino acids. CDR3 sequence: CASSLVASGRDYEQYF. DNA of the CDR3: TGTGCCAGCAGCTTAGTGGCCAGCGGGAGGGACTACGAGCAGTACTTC.

This chain connects TRBV10-3 to TRBJ1-2; no definite D call. The CDR3 loop spans 14 amino acids. Between the trimmed V and J ends, which lost 2 bases and 0 bases, there was a span of 7 bases. Looked up from germline, CDR1 is ENHRY and CDR2 is SYGVKD. The chain's CDR3 is CAISEGVANYGYTF. CDR3 nucleotide sequence: TGTGCCATCAGTGAGGGCGTGGCTAACTATGGCTACACCTTC.

This clone was detected only once. The CDR3 reads CASKIGQGYTEAFF. CDR3 sequence (DNA): TGTGCCAGCAAGATAGGACAGGGCTACACTGAAGCTTTCTTT. The chain has TRBV2 and TRBJ1-1; 8 nucleotides match TRBD1. The length of the CDR3 is 14 residues. Losses at the gene ends were 7 bases for V and 3 bases for J; bases not matched to a gene: 7. The germline V gene encodes CDR1 SNHLY and CDR2 FYNNEI.

V is TRBV19 and J is TRBJ2-1; D is ambiguous. CDR1 is LNHDA and CDR2 is SQIVND in the germline V gene (reference sequence). V was trimmed by 3 bases and J by 7 bases, leaving 4 bases between them. CDR3 length: 11 amino acids. CDR3 sequence (DNA): TGTGCCAGTAGTATTCCAAATGAGCAGTTCTTC. Amino acids: CASSIPNEQFF.

V and J are TRBV13 and TRBJ2-7, with 14 nucleotides matching TRBD2. V lost 3 bases and J lost 3; bases outside the gene matches: 7. Germline V CDR1 and CDR2: PRHDT, FYEKMQ (reference sequence). There are 17 residues in the CDR3. CDR3: CASSFLTSGRDYYEQYF. The CDR3 DNA follows: TGTGCCAGCAGCTTCCTGACTAGCGGGAGGGATTACTACGAGCAGTACTTC. The full variable domain, in which reference TRBV13 and TRBJ2-7 provide the parts outside the CDR3, is AAGVIQSPRHLIKEKRETATLKCYPIPRHDTVYWYQQGPGQDPQFLISFYEKMQSDKGSIPDRFSAQQFSDYHSELNMSSLELGDSALYFCASSFLTSGRDYYEQYFGPGTRLTVT.